One sample yielded the 8 T cell receptor beta chains listed below, sequenced in a study of shared clonotypes between healthy human individuals. Method: immunoSEQ multiplex PCR; TCRdb's copy keeps in-frame clones and lacks some. The sample contains 2 million to 2.5 million clones, just over 90% of which appear only once. The sample comprised naive CD4+ T cells from PBMCs. As to subset: CD45RA+ positively selected. The receptor source for this set is a man aged 18 to 29 in good health. Some clones in this sample may be carry-over from other donors' samples.

The chain's CDR3 is CASSFRSPGSRQGYTF. CDR3 nucleotides: TGTGCCAGCAGTTTTAGGTCCCCGGGCTCACGGCAGGGCTACACCTTC. The V and J genes are TRBV28 and TRBJ1-2; D not resolved. The germline CDR1 and CDR2 sequences are MDHEN and SYDVKM. V was clipped by 3 bases and J by 8 bases, with 22 bases between them. The CDR3 consists of 16 residues.

Here the CDR3 DNA reads TGTGCCAGCAGTACGGACGGGGGGTACACTGAAGCTTTCTTT. It is translated as CASSTDGGYTEAFF. The V and J genes are TRBV2 and TRBJ1-1; weak D call: TRBD1 (5 bases). The length of the CDR3 is 14 residues. Germline CDR1 and CDR2: SNHLY and FYNNEI. Trimming left V 5 bases short and J 3 bases short, with 13 bases between.

CDR3 loop: CASSFGIVFNYGYTF. The CDR3 bases are TGTGCCAGCAGTTTCGGGATCGTTTTTAACTATGGCTACACCTTC. V gene TRBV28 combines with J gene TRBJ1-2; D is uncertain. The CDR3 totals 15 residues. Germline CDR1 is MDHEN and CDR2 is SYDVKM. Trimming took off 3 bases at V and 1 base at J, with 12 bases between the two ends.

V and J are TRBV5-1 and TRBJ2-7; 9 positions agree with TRBD1. This CDR3 contains 15 residues. Germline V lookup: CDR1 SGHRS, CDR2 YFSETQ. Unmatched junction bases numbered 6, after V lost 0 bases and J lost 5 bases. This chain's CDR3 is CASSLDTGQGNEQYF. The CDR3 DNA is TGCGCCAGCAGCTTGGATACGGGACAGGGCAACGAGCAGTACTTC.

As regards this clone: Other nucleotide sequences from this sample produce the same CDR3. V gene TRBV18 combines with J gene TRBJ1-5, with 9 nucleotides matching TRBD1. The CDR3 totals 16 residues. Germline lookup yields CDR1 KGHSH and CDR2 LQKENI. With V trimmed by 3 bases and J by 1 base, 4 bases remained unmatched. The CDR3 DNA reads as TGTGCCAGCTCACCCGGGACAGGGTCCAGCAATCAGCCCCAGCATTTT. Its protein is CASSPGTGSSNQPQHF.

The chain joins TRBV28 to TRBJ2-1; 7 positions agree with TRBD2. The CDR3 covers 16 residues. J lost 2 bases, V lost 5 bases, and 9 bases had no gene match. The V gene's germline CDR1 is MDHEN and CDR2 SYDVKM. The CDR3 protein is CASSGLLALAYNEQFF. The DNA for the CDR3 is TGTGCCAGCAGTGGACTACTAGCGCTTGCCTACAATGAGCAGTTCTTC.

This clone was counted between two and nine times. This chain joins TRBV28 and TRBJ1-2; D is perhaps TRBD1 (6 bases). Germline CDR1 MDHEN, CDR2 SYDVKM. V lost 6 bases and J lost 8, with 16 bases in between. The CDR3 totals 13 residues. Written as DNA, the CDR3 is TGTGCCAGCAGGAAACAGGGAGCGGTAGGCTACACCTTC. Its protein product is CASRKQGAVGYTF.

The V gene is TRBV6-1, the J gene TRBJ2-5, with D tentatively TRBD1 (6 bases). CDR3 size: 16 residues. The germline V and J ends were trimmed by 2 bases and 4 bases, with 17 bases remaining between them. Germline V gene lookup returns CDR1 MNHNS and CDR2 SASEGT. CDR3 in amino acids: CASSERGQGSGETQYF. DNA for the CDR3: TGTGCCAGCAGTGAAAGAGGGCAGGGGTCTGGAGAGACCCAGTACTTC.